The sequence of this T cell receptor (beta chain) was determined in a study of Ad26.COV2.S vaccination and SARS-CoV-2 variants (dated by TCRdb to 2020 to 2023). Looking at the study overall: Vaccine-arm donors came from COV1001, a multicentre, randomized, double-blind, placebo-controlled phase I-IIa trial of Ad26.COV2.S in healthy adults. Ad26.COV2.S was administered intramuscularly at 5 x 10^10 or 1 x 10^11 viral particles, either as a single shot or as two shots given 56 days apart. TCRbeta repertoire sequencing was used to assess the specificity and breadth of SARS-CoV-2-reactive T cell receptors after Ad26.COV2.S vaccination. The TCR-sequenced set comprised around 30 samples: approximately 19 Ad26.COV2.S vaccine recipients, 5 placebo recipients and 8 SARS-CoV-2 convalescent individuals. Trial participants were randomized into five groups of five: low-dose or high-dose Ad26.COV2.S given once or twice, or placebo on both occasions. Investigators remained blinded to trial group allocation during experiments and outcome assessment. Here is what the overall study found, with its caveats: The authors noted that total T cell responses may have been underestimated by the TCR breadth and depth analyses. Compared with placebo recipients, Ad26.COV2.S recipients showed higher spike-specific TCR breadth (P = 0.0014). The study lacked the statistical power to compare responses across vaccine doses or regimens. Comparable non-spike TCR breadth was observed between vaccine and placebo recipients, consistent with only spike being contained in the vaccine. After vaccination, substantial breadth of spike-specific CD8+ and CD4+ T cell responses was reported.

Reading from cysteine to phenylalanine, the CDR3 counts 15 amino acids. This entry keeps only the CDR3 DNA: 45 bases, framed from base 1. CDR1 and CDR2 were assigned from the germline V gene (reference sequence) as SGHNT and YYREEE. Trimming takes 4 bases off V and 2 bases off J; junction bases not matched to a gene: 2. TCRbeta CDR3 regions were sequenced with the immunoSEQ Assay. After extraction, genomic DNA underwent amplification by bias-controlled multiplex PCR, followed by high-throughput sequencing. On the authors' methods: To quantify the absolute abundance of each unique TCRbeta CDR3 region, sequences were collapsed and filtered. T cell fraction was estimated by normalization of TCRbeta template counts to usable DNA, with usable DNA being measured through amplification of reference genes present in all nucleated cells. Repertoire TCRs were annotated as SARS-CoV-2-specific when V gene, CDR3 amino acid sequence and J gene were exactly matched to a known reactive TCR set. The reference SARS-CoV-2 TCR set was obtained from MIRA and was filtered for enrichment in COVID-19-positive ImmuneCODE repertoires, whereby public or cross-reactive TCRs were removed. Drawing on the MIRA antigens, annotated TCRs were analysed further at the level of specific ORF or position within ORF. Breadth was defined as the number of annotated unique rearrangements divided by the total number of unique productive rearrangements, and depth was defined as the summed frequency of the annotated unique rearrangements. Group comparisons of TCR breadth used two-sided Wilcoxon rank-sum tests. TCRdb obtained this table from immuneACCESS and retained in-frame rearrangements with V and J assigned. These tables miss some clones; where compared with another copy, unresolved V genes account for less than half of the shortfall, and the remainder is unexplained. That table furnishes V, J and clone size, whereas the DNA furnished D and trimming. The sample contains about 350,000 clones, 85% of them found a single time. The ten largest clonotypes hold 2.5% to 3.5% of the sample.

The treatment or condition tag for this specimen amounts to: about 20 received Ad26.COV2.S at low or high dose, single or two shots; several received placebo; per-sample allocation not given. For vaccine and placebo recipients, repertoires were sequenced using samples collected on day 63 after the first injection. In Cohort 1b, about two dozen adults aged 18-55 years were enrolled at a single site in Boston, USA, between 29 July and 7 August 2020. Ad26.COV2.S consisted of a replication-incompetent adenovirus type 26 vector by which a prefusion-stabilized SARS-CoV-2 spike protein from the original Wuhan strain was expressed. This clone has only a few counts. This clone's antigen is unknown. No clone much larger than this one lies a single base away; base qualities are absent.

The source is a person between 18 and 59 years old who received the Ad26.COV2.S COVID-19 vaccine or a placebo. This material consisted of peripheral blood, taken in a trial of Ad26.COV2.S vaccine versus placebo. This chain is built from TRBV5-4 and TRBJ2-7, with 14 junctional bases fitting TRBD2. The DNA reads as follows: TGTGCCAGCAGCCCGGGACTAGCGGGAGCCTACGAGCAGTACTTC. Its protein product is CASSPGLAGAYEQYF.